The present entry profiles one T cell receptor beta chain with its context. The antigen this receptor binds is unknown. No base quality values were provided; no much bigger clone lies one nucleotide off. V is cut by 3 bases and J by 3 bases, and the space between the germline ends is 15 bases. For CDR1 and CDR2, the germline V gene lists MDHEN and SYDVKM. Inclusive of the bounding cysteine and phenylalanine, the CDR3 is 16 residues long. The CDR3 DNA has 48 bases and is translated from base 1. The immunoSEQ Assay was used to sequence TCRbeta CDR3 regions. After extraction, genomic DNA underwent amplification by bias-controlled multiplex PCR, followed by high-throughput sequencing. As for how the authors treated the data: To quantify the absolute abundance of every unique TCRbeta CDR3 region, sequences were collapsed and filtered. Usable DNA was measured by amplifying reference genes present in all nucleated cells, and TCRbeta template counts were normalized to that usable DNA to estimate T cell fraction. Repertoire TCRs were annotated as SARS-CoV-2-specific when V gene, CDR3 amino acid sequence and J gene were exactly matched to a known reactive TCR set. The reference SARS-CoV-2 TCR set came from MIRA and was filtered for enrichment in COVID-19-positive ImmuneCODE repertoires, removing public or cross-reactive TCRs. Based on the MIRA antigens, annotated TCRs were further analysed at the level of specific ORF or position within ORF. Breadth was defined as the number of annotated unique rearrangements divided by the total number of unique productive rearrangements, and depth was defined as the summed frequency of the annotated unique rearrangements. TCR breadth was compared between groups using two-sided Wilcoxon rank-sum tests. Entries here come from immuneACCESS through TCRdb and include only in-frame sequences with V and J called. Some clones fail to appear in such tables; in the studies checked, an unresolved V gene covers under half of the shortfall, and the cause of the remainder is unknown. The V and J calls and the clone size are those of that table, but D and trimming were determined from the DNA. The sample profile shows a few hundred thousand clones; over 75% of them were found once. The top ten constitute less than 4.5% of the sample.

The entry originates in a study of Ad26.COV2.S vaccination and SARS-CoV-2 variants (dated by TCRdb to the early 2020s). Regarding the research as a whole: Donors in the vaccine arm were drawn from COV1001, a phase I-IIa trial of Ad26.COV2.S in healthy adults that was multicentre, randomized, double-blind and placebo-controlled. Ad26.COV2.S was administered intramuscularly at a dose of 5x10^10 or 1x10^11 viral particles, either as one shot or as two shots given 56 days apart. Sequencing of the TCRbeta repertoire served to evaluate the specificity and breadth of SARS-CoV-2-reactive T cell receptors following Ad26.COV2.S vaccination. A total of approximately 30 samples were included in the TCR-sequenced set, comprising roughly 20 Ad26.COV2.S vaccine recipients, 5 placebo recipients and 8 SARS-CoV-2 convalescent individuals. Trial participants were randomized into five groups of five, in which low-dose or high-dose Ad26.COV2.S was given once or twice, or placebo was given on both occasions. Investigators remained blinded to trial group allocation during experiments and outcome assessment.

On the study overall, not on this receptor specifically: Vaccine and placebo recipients had comparable non-spike TCR breadth, which fits with the vaccine containing only spike. The authors noted that the TCR breadth and depth analyses may have underestimated total T cell responses. Compared with placebo recipients, Ad26.COV2.S recipients showed higher spike-specific TCR breadth (P = 0.0014). The study was not powered to compare responses between vaccine doses or regimens. After vaccination, substantial breadth of spike-specific CD8+ and CD4+ T cell responses was reported.

This specimen's treatment or condition label, interpreted: some 20 received Ad26.COV2.S at low or high dose, single or two shots; a few received placebo; per-sample allocation not given. For vaccine and placebo recipients, repertoires were sequenced using samples collected on day 63 after the first injection. Between 29 July and 7 August 2020, Cohort 1b enrolled 25 adults aged 18-55 years at one site in Boston, USA. Ad26.COV2.S consisted of a replication-incompetent adenovirus type 26 vector by which a prefusion-stabilized SARS-CoV-2 spike protein from the original Wuhan strain was expressed. The source is a person aged 18-65 years who received the Ad26.COV2.S COVID-19 vaccine or a placebo. The rearranged chain carries TRBV28 and TRBJ2-1; TRBD2 could be the D gene, as 6 bases match. Sequenced here: peripheral blood, sampled in a trial of Ad26.COV2.S vaccine versus placebo. This receptor carries the CDR3 CASSFAGPTYYNEQFF. The nucleotide sequence is TGTGCCAGCAGTTTTGCGGGGCCCACATACTACAATGAGCAGTTCTTC.